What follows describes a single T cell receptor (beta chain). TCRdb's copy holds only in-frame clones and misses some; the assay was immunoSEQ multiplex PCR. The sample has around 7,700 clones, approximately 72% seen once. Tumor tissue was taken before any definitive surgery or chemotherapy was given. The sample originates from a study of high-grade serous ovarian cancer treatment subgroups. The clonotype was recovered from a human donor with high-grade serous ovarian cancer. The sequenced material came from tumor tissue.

This CDR3 is CASSVNTEAFF. CDR3 DNA: TGTGCCAGCAGCGTGAACACTGAAGCTTTCTTT. This chain uses TRBV5-6 with TRBJ1-1, with D unresolved. CDR1 SGHDT and CDR2 YYEEEE come from the germline V gene. The CDR3 is made up of 11 amino acids. Trimming pared 4 bases from V and 0 bases from J, leaving 1 base between.